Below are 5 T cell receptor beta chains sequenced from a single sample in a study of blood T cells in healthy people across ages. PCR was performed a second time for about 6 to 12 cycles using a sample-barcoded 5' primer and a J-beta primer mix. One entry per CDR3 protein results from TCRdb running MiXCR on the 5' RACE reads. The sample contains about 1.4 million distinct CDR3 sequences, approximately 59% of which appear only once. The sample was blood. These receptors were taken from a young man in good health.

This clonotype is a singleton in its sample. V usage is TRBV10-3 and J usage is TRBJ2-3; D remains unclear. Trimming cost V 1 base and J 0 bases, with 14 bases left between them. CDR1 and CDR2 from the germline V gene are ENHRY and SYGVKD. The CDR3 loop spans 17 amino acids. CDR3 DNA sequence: TGTGCCATCAGTGAGTATGGGGTCGGACCGAGCACAGATACGCAGTATTTT. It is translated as CAISEYGVGPSTDTQYF.

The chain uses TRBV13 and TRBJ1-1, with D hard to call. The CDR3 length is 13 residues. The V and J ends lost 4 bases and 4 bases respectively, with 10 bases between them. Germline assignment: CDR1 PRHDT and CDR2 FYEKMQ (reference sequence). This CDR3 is CASSSGGVTEAFF. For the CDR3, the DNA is TGTGCCAGCAGCTCCGGCGGTGTCACTGAAGCTTTCTTT.

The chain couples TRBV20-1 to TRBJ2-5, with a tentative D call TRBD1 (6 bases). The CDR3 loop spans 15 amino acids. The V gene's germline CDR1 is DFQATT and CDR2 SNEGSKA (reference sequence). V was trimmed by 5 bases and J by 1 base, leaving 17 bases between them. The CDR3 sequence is CSAATRDKSQETQYF. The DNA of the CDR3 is TGCAGTGCTGCCACCCGGGACAAAAGCCAAGAGACCCAGTACTTC.

The CDR3 DNA reads as TGTGCCAGCTCGGCGGCAGGCCGCAAGACAGATACGCAGTATTTT. It specifies CASSAAGRKTDTQYF. The J gene is TRBJ2-3, the V gene TRBV6-4; D unresolved. The CDR3 loop spans 15 amino acids. Per the germline V gene, CDR1 is MRHNA and CDR2 is SNTAGT. The germline V and J ends were trimmed by 8 bases and 3 bases, with 18 bases remaining between them.

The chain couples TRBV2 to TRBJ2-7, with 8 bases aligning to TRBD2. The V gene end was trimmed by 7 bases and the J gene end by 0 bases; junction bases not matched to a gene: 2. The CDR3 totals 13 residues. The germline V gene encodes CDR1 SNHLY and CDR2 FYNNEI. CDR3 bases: TGTGCCAGCAACGGGGGGGGCTCCTACGAGCAGTACTTC. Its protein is CASNGGGSYEQYF. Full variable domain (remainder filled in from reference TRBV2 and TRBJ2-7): EPEVTQTPSHQVTQMGQEVILRCVPISNHLYFYWYRQILGQKVEFLVSFYNNEISEKSEIFDDQFSVERPDGSNFTLKIRSTKLEDSAMYFCASNGGGSYEQYFGPGTRLTVT.